The 9 T cell receptor beta chains presented below share a single source sample, sequenced in a study of Tregs in tolerant kidney transplant recipients. This table comes from immunoSEQ multiplex PCR, and its TCRdb copy is limited to in-frame clones, with some not included. Seen in this sample are fewer than 35,000 clones; the ten most common clones hold 7.6%. The sample was CD8+ T cells from blood, taken before the transplant. The receptors were sampled from a human donor who received a combined kidney and bone marrow transplant.

With regard to this clone: The CDR3 goes on 3 residues after the read ends, and that part is filled in from the germline J gene. The chain recombines TRBV29-1 with TRBJ1-2; TRBD1 agrees at 9 bases. This CDR3 has 13 amino acids. Germline-derived CDR1 and CDR2 are SQVTM and ANQGSEA. Trimming removed 5 bases from V and 4 bases from J; junction bases left unmatched: 5. CDR3 sequence reads: CSVRDRDLYGYTF. CDR3 DNA (partial): TGCAGCGTTAGGGACAGGGACCTCTATGGC.

For this clone: The read is 3 residues too short to cover the CDR3 end, so that end is filled in from the germline J gene. The chain employs TRBV6-2 or TRBV6-3 and TRBJ1-4, with D tentatively TRBD1 (6 bases). The CDR3 sequence is 12 residues long. The germline gives CDR1 MNHEY, CDR2 SVGEGT. With 7 bases removed from V and 8 bases from J, the gap between germline ends came to 11 bases. CDR3 residues: CASNGDKEKLFF. CDR3 DNA, as far as it was read: TGTGCCAGCAACGGGGACAAGGAAAAA.

As for this clone: One end of the junction fails to match germline, which may point to a read error. The CDR3 extends 3 residues past the end of the read, so its final part is completed from the germline J gene. The chain is built from TRBV7-6 and TRBJ1-3, with 11 bases identical to TRBD1. The CDR3 is 15 residues long. Germline V lookup: CDR1 SGHVS, CDR2 FNYEAQ. CDR3 sequence: CASSRDRGLRNAIYF. CDR3 bases read: TGTGCCAGCAGCAGGGACAGGGGGTTAAGAAACGCC.

Notes on this clone: The sequenced fragment ends 3 residues before the CDR3 boundary, so the rest is inferred from the germline J gene. The chain links TRBV7-9 to TRBJ2-1, with D uncertain. Trimming removed 2 bases from V and 8 bases from J, with 7 bases in between. This CDR3 has 12 amino acids. Germline CDR1 SEHNR, CDR2 FQNEAQ (reference sequence). The chain's CDR3 is CASSLTRDEQFF. CDR3 bases read: TGTGCCAGCAGCTTAACCCGCGATGAG.

Concerning this clone itself: The read comes to an end 3 residues before the CDR3 does, leaving the germline J gene to fill in the end. This chain joins TRBV7-9 and TRBJ2-7, with D unclear. V was cut by 5 bases and J by 3 bases, with 5 bases left in between. The V gene's germline CDR1 is SEHNR and CDR2 FQNEAQ (reference sequence). The CDR3 sequence is 11 residues long. CDR3 loop: CASSAIYEQYF. CDR3 DNA, as far as it was read: TGTGCCAGCAGCGCGATCTACGAG.

Remarks on this clone: The read falls 3 residues short of the CDR3 end, and the missing part is taken from the germline J gene. The chain is built from TRBV5-6 and TRBJ2-1, with 7 bases lining up with TRBD2. The CDR3 is 15 residues long. The V and J ends lost 0 bases and 8 bases, in that order; junction bases with no gene match: 8. In germline, CDR1 is SGHDT, CDR2 YYEEEE. Incomplete CDR3 DNA: TGTGCCAGCAGCTTGGCCGGAGCGGGATGGGATGAG. Amino acid sequence: CASSLAGAGWDE. The CDR3 as a whole reads CASSLAGAGWDEQFF.

Details on this clone: With the read ending 3 residues before the CDR3 end, the germline J gene is used to fill in that end. The rearrangement uses TRBV19 and TRBJ2-3, with no clear D. This CDR3 has 13 amino acids. The germline CDR1 and CDR2 sequences are LNHDA and SQIVND (reference sequence). V lost 8 bases to trimming and J lost 0 bases, with 9 bases between them. This chain's CDR3 is CASSGFSTDTQYF. The covered CDR3 bases are TGTGCCAGTTCAGGATTTAGCACAGATACG.

Concerning this clone: The observed sequence ends 3 residues before the CDR3 terminus, with the missing tail filled in from the germline J gene. The chain joins TRBV7-8 to TRBJ1-1, with D possibly TRBD1 on 5 matching bases. The germline V gene encodes CDR1 SGHVS and CDR2 FQNEAQ. The CDR3 runs to 13 residues. The CDR3 here is CASSLVGAPPAFF. The CDR3 bases that were read are TGTGCCAGCAGCTTAGTTGGGGCGCCCCCC.

About this clone: The read ends 3 residues shy of where the CDR3 ends; the end is completed using the germline J gene. J is TRBJ2-7 and V is TRBV7-6, with 9 bases identical to TRBD1. V was pared by 5 bases and J by 3 bases, with 2 bases of the junction left unmatched. Germline V gene data show CDR1 as SGHVS and CDR2 as FNYEAQ. This CDR3 contains 13 residues. The sequenced CDR3 bases are TGTGCCAGCAGCCGGGGACAGGGCTACGAG. This sequence encodes CASSRGQGYE. The entire CDR3 protein reads CASSRGQGYEQYF.